Each of the 13 T cell receptor beta chains below was sequenced from the same sample in a study of cytomegalovirus exposure and HLA in healthy donors. It was with 60 Vbeta and 13 Jbeta primers that the PCR ran. Sequencing used immunoSEQ multiplex PCR; TCRdb keeps in-frame clones, though not all of them. This table holds about 51,000 clones. The sequenced material came from PBMCs. The receptors originated from a man aged 35-49 years in good health and CMV-seropositive.

The chain employs TRBV6-5 and TRBJ1-3, with 7 positions matching TRBD1. The CDR3 runs to 15 residues. Germline V gene sequence: CDR1 MNHEY, CDR2 SVGAGI. V dropped 0 bases and J dropped 2; count of bases not matched to a gene: 1. The CDR3 loop is CASSYSQGAGNTIYF. The CDR3 DNA is TGTGCCAGCAGTTACTCCCAGGGGGCTGGAAACACCATATATTTT.

The chain links TRBV6-6 to TRBJ2-7, with 9 positions matching TRBD2. The length of the CDR3 is 13 residues. V lost 8 bases to trimming and J lost 2 bases; unmatched junction nucleotides: 4. Per the germline V gene, CDR1 is MNHNY and CDR2 is SVGAGI (reference sequence). The CDR3 region has the DNA TGTGCCAGCGGCGGGGGGGCCCCCTACGAGCAGTACTTC. The encoded protein is CASGGGAPYEQYF.

This sequence joins TRBV5-4 and TRBJ2-7; TRBD2 matches at 8 bases. CDR1 is SGHNT, CDR2 YYREEE, per germline (reference sequence). V shed 4 bases and J 2 bases; nucleotides not matched to a gene: 8. The CDR3 consists of 15 residues. The CDR3 DNA is TGTGCCAGCAGCCCGCCCGGGGGGGATACCTACGAGCAGTACTTC. It yields the protein CASSPPGGDTYEQYF.

The chain recombines TRBV6-5 with TRBJ2-3; D is perhaps TRBD2 (5 bases). Germline V gene sequence: CDR1 MNHEY, CDR2 SVGAGI. This CDR3 spans 14 amino acids. V was pared by 6 bases and J by 1 base, with 11 bases between. This chain's CDR3 is CASRPGRGTDTQYF. In DNA form, the CDR3 reads TGTGCCAGCAGACCCGGGCGGGGCACAGATACGCAGTATTTT.

The chain is built from TRBV7-3 and TRBJ2-2, with 7 positions matching TRBD2. The CDR3 contains 14 residues. Unmatched junction bases numbered 1, after V lost 5 bases and J lost 1 base. CDR1 is SGHTA and CDR2 is FQGTGA in the germline V gene. This CDR3 reads CASSPGGNTGELFF. CDR3 DNA: TGTGCCAGCAGCCCGGGGGGGAACACCGGGGAGCTGTTTTTT.

The chain joins TRBV30 to TRBJ2-7; possible D gene TRBD1, 6 bases. This CDR3 comprises 14 residues. The ends were cut back, 0 bases at V and 2 bases at J, with 11 bases in the middle. Germline V gene sequence: CDR1 GTSNPN, CDR2 SVGIG (reference sequence). CDR3: CAWSVLQGPYEQYF. The CDR3 nucleotides read TGTGCCTGGAGTGTACTACAGGGACCCTACGAGCAGTACTTC.

The CDR3 DNA follows: TGTGCCACCAAGAGGGGGGAGGGCACTGAAGCTTTCTTT. It translates to CATKRGEGTEAFF. The chain has TRBV19 and TRBJ1-1; D may be TRBD1 (6 bases). Germline V gene data show CDR1 as LNHDA and CDR2 as SQIVND (reference sequence). Between the trimmed V and J ends, which lost 10 bases and 4 bases, there was a span of 16 bases. The CDR3 extends over 13 amino acids.

V usage is TRBV5-1 and J usage is TRBJ2-5, with a weak D call TRBD1 (5 bases). Trimming removed 0 bases at V and 5 bases at J, with 5 bases between. Germline V gene data show CDR1 as SGHRS and CDR2 as YFSETQ. This CDR3 has 12 amino acids. CDR3 loop: CASSLDRETQYF. In DNA form, the CDR3 reads TGCGCCAGCAGCTTGGACAGGGAGACCCAGTACTTC. The full variable domain, with the rest looked up from reference TRBV5-1 and TRBJ2-5, is KAGVTQTPRYLIKTRGQQVTLSCSPISGHRSVSWYQQTPGQGLQFLFEYFSETQRNKGNFPGRFSGRQFSNSRSEMNVSTLELGDSALYLCASSLDRETQYFGPGTRLLVL.

The chain employs TRBV4-2 and TRBJ2-2, with TRBD2 matching over 9 bases. The CDR3 totals 17 residues. V was pared by 0 bases and J by 4 bases, with 6 bases of the junction left unmatched. Germline CDR1 is LGHNA and CDR2 is YNFKEQ. CDR3 coding DNA: TGTGCCAGCAGCCAAGAGGAGAGGCGGGGGGGCACCGGGGAGCTGTTTTTT. This translates into CASSQEERRGGTGELFF.

V usage is TRBV7-2 and J usage is TRBJ1-5; unclear D gene. V shed 1 base and J shed 10 bases, with 17 bases lying between them. There are 15 residues in the CDR3. CDR1 is SGHTA, CDR2 FQGNSA, per germline. CDR3 amino acids: CASSLVSNLRQPQHF. The CDR3 DNA follows: TGTGCCAGCAGCTTAGTTTCGAACCTCAGGCAACCCCAGCATTTT.

The CDR3 sequence is CASSSADRGENSPLHF. Here the CDR3 DNA reads TGTGCCAGCAGCTCGGCGGACAGGGGAGAGAATTCACCCCTCCACTTT. The chain uses TRBV5-4 and TRBJ1-6, with 9 bases that match TRBD1. CDR1 is SGHNT, CDR2 YYREEE, per germline (reference sequence). V was clipped by 3 bases and J by 7 bases; unmatched bases: 8. This CDR3 contains 16 residues.

V is TRBV4-2 and J is TRBJ2-1; 10 bases map to TRBD2. This CDR3 has 19 residues. J lost 5 bases, V lost 1 base, and 14 bases had no gene match. Looked up from germline, CDR1 is LGHNA and CDR2 is YNFKEQ. CDR3 sequence: CASSQVPSGGAGTDNEQFF. The CDR3 DNA sequence: TGTGCCAGCAGCCAAGTACCCAGCGGGGGGGCCGGAACGGACAATGAGCAGTTCTTC.

V and J are TRBV6-1 and TRBJ1-3; 7 bases are a match to TRBD1. The germline V gene has CDR1 MNHNS and CDR2 SASEGT. Trimming at V came to 6 bases and at J to 2 bases, leaving 4 bases not matched to a gene. This CDR3 is 14 amino acids long. The CDR3 is CASRSGGAGNTIYF. The CDR3 DNA sequence: TGTGCCAGCAGGTCAGGGGGTGCTGGAAACACCATATATTTT.